These 17 T cell receptor beta chains were sequenced from one sample in a study of blood T cell repertoires in COVID-19 (dated by TCRdb to the early 2020s). Libraries were made using the immunoSEQ multiplex PCR assay. In TCRdb, the immuneACCESS table is reduced to in-frame sequences with V and J assigned. These tables do not hold every clone; where another copy was compared, an unresolved V gene accounts for under half, and the others remain unexplained. A total of 300,000 to 350,000 clones appear in this sample, roughly 87% of them only once. The ten largest clones take up more than 0.9% of the sample. The source material was PBMCs or T cells enriched from blood (not recorded which). The receptors were sampled from a woman aged 30 to 39 who had recovered from COVID-19.

This chain uses TRBV28 with TRBJ1-6, with 9 bases aligning to TRBD1. Germline CDR1 is MDHEN and CDR2 is SYDVKM. This CDR3 has 17 amino acids. Germline trimming cut 10 bases from V and 7 bases from J; bases unmatched to any gene: 17. Written as DNA, the CDR3 is TGTGCCACCCTGCCGGGACAGGGCGCGGGGGGAAATTCACCCCTCCACTTT. Protein sequence: CATLPGQGAGGNSPLHF.

V gene TRBV7-8 combines with J gene TRBJ1-2; the match to TRBD1 covers 7 bases. This CDR3 has 17 amino acids. CDR1 and CDR2 from the germline V gene are SGHVS and FQNEAQ. V lost 4 bases, J lost 4 bases, and 15 bases stayed unmatched. DNA of the CDR3: TGTGCCAGCAGCTCCCGGATGGGCGGGACAGTCTTCTATGGCTACACCTTC. The encoded protein is CASSSRMGGTVFYGYTF.

The chain joins TRBV19 to TRBJ1-5, with unresolved D. The CDR3 loop spans 16 amino acids. CDR1 LNHDA and CDR2 SQIVND come from the germline V gene (reference sequence). V shed 4 bases and J shed 4 bases, with 17 bases lying between them. The DNA for the CDR3 is TGTGCCAGTAGTAGGTCGGGGTCGGGGTTTAATCAGCCCCAGCATTTT. This gives the protein CASSRSGSGFNQPQHF.

V gene TRBV6-5 combines with J gene TRBJ1-5, with D maybe TRBD1 (5 bases). Between the trimmed V and J ends, which lost 8 bases and 8 bases, there was a span of 16 bases. Germline V gene data show CDR1 as MNHEY and CDR2 as SVGAGI. The CDR3 contains 13 residues. CDR3 sequence: CASGSPGGEPQHF. CDR3 nucleotide sequence: TGTGCCAGCGGATCTCCCGGGGGGGAGCCCCAGCATTTT.

The J gene is TRBJ2-6, the V gene TRBV29-1, with 7 bases identical to TRBD1. This CDR3 has 13 residues. The germline gives CDR1 SQVTM, CDR2 ANQGSEA. V shed 6 bases, J shed 4 bases, and the junction held 3 bases outside the gene matches. CDR3 region: CSVTGLGANVLTF. DNA for the CDR3: TGCAGCGTGACAGGGTTAGGGGCCAACGTCCTGACTTTC.

The chain uses TRBV6-5 and TRBJ1-4; no definite D call. This CDR3 comprises 15 residues. Trimming removed 5 bases at V and 4 bases at J, with 14 bases between. Germline loops: CDR1 MNHEY, CDR2 SVGAGI. CDR3 coding DNA: TGTGCCAGCAGTACTAGTCCCGGGTTTAATGAAAAACTGTTTTTT. Translation gives CASSTSPGFNEKLFF.

V usage is TRBV2 and J usage is TRBJ1-2; 7 bases align to TRBD1. Germline V gene data show CDR1 as SNHLY and CDR2 as FYNNEI. This CDR3 is built from 14 residues. The V segment lost 2 bases and the J segment 6 bases; nucleotides outside the gene matches: 6. CDR3 protein: CASSESPQGNGYTF. CDR3 bases: TGTGCCAGCAGTGAATCCCCACAGGGGAATGGCTACACCTTC.

The rearrangement uses TRBV28 and TRBJ2-7; unclear D gene. Trimming left V 6 bases short and J 0 bases short, with 12 bases between. Germline values: CDR1 MDHEN, CDR2 SYDVKM. The CDR3 loop spans 14 amino acids. CDR3 DNA: TGTGCCAGCAGCCAAGACCCTAGCTCCTACGAGCAGTACTTC. Translating gives CASSQDPSSYEQYF.

This sequence joins TRBV4-1 and TRBJ2-3, with D perhaps matching TRBD2 (5 bases). CDR1 and CDR2 (germline): MGHRA, YSYEKL. The CDR3 covers 15 residues. V lost 4 bases and J lost 2, with 13 bases in between. The CDR3 DNA is TGCGCCAGCAGCCGCCTACCGGGGAACACAGATACGCAGTATTTT. Translated: CASSRLPGNTDTQYF.

The chain has TRBV5-1 and TRBJ1-4, with TRBD1 matching 9 bases. The V gene end was trimmed by 4 bases and the J gene end by 8 bases; junction bases not matched to a gene: 6. The CDR3 extends over 14 amino acids. CDR1 SGHRS and CDR2 YFSETQ come from the germline V gene. The CDR3, as DNA: TGCGCCAGCAGCACCACAGGGGGCGACGAAAAACTGTTTTTT. This encodes CASSTTGGDEKLFF.

The V call is TRBV6-1, the J call TRBJ1-1, with 7 nucleotides matching TRBD1. The junction had 5 bases not matched to a gene; V was cut back by 1 base and J by 6 bases. This CDR3 has 14 residues. The germline CDR1 and CDR2 sequences are MNHNS and SASEGT. CDR3 protein: CASSEVWRGPEAFF. The CDR3 bases are TGTGCCAGCAGTGAAGTATGGAGGGGGCCTGAAGCTTTCTTT.

CDR3 DNA sequence: TGTGCCAGCAGCTTACCGACAGATAACTCTGGAAACACCATATATTTT. Protein sequence: CASSLPTDNSGNTIYF. V is TRBV7-9 and J is TRBJ1-3; TRBD1 is a possible D gene (5 bases). The CDR3 has 16 amino acids. V was shortened by 2 bases and J by 0 bases, with 11 bases between the two germline ends. Looked up from germline, CDR1 is SEHNR and CDR2 is FQNEAQ (reference sequence).

The chain combines TRBV5-1 with TRBJ2-5, with 9 positions matching TRBD1. The CDR3 has 15 residues. Germline CDR1 reads SGHRS; CDR2 reads YFSETQ. V dropped 0 bases and J dropped 5; count of bases not matched to a gene: 5. DNA for the CDR3: TGCGCCAGCAGCTTGGCCGTACAGGGGGCTGAGACCCAGTACTTC. This gives the protein CASSLAVQGAETQYF.

The chain employs TRBV7-2 and TRBJ1-5, with 9 bases aligning to TRBD1. The V gene end was trimmed by 5 bases and the J gene end by 12 bases; junction bases not matched to a gene: 8. CDR3 size: 13 residues. Germline values: CDR1 SGHTA, CDR2 FQGNSA. DNA for the CDR3: TGTGCCAGCAGCACACGGACAGGGGATCGCCAGCATTTT. It yields the protein CASSTRTGDRQHF.

The V gene is TRBV7-9, the J gene TRBJ2-7; the match to TRBD2 covers 11 bases. The CDR3 consists of 15 residues. Germline CDR1 is SEHNR and CDR2 is FQNEAQ (reference sequence). The junction had 8 bases not matched to a gene; V was cut back by 5 bases and J by 5 bases. The CDR3 DNA sequence: TGTGCCAGCAGCCCAGCTAGCGGGGGGACCCACGAGCAGTACTTC. Its translation: CASSPASGGTHEQYF. The full variable domain, completed using reference TRBV7-9 and TRBJ2-7, is DTGVSQNPRHKITKRGQNVTFRCDPISEHNRLYWYRQTLGQGPEFLTYFQNEAQLEKSRLLSDRFSAERPKGSFSTLEIQRTEQGDSAMYLCASSPASGGTHEQYFGPGTRLTVT.

This sequence joins TRBV9 and TRBJ2-5; a possible D gene is TRBD1 (5 bases). Germline V gene sequence: CDR1 SGDLS, CDR2 YYNGEE. The CDR3 has 14 amino acids. Trimming took off 4 bases at V and 1 base at J, with 11 bases between the two ends. CDR3 loop: CASSQWGSQETQYF. The DNA of the CDR3 is TGTGCCAGCAGCCAATGGGGCTCCCAAGAGACCCAGTACTTC.

The J gene is TRBJ2-7, the V gene TRBV27; TRBD2 matches at 7 bases. Trimming took 0 bases from V and 2 from J; bases not matched to a gene: 4. Germline values: CDR1 MNHEY, CDR2 SMNVEV (reference sequence). This CDR3 is built from 15 residues. The CDR3 nucleotides are TGTGCCAGCAGTTTATCAGGGCGGGAGACCTACGAGCAGTACTTC. Its protein product is CASSLSGRETYEQYF.